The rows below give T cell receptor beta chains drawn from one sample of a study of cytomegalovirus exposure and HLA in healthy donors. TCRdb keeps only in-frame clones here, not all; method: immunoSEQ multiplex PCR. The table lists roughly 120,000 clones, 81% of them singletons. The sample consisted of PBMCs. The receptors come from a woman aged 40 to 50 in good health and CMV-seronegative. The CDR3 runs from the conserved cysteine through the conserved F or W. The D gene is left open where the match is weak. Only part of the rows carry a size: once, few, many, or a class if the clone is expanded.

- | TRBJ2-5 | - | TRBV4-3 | TGCGCCAGCAGCCGCTACAAGGACGGGAAAGAGACCCAGTACTTC | CASSRYKDGKETQYF
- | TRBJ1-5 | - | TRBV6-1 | TGTGCCAGCAGTGAAGCCCAGCGCCTCAATCAGCCCCAGCATTTT | CASSEAQRLNQPQHF
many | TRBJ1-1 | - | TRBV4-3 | TGCGCCAGCAGCCAAGAAGAAGGGGGGGGAGCAGAAGCTTTCTTT | CASSQEEGGGAEAFF
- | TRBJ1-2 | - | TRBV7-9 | TGTTCCAGCAGCCCCGATGGAGCAGGGGCTAACTATGGCTACACCTTC | CSSSPDGAGANYGYTF
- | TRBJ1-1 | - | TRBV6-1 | TGTGCCAGCAGTGAAGGGGGGGGGAACACTGAAGCTTTCTTT | CASSEGGGNTEAFF
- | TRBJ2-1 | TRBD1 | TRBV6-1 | TGTGCCAGCAGTGGCGGGACAGGCCCCTACAATGAGCAGTTCTTC | CASSGGTGPYNEQFF
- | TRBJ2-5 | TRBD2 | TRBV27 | TGTGCCAGCAGCGAAGCGGGGGGGCCTCGGACCCAGTACTTC | CASSEAGGPRTQYF
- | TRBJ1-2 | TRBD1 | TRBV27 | TGTGCCAGCAGTTCGTCCGGGACAGACTATGGCTACACCTTC | CASSSSGTDYGYTF
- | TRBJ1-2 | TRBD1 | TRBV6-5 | TGTGCCAGCAGTTACTCCGGGACAGAATATGGCTACACCTTC | CASSYSGTEYGYTF
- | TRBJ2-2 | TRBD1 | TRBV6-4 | TGTGCCAGCAGTGACGGGACAGGGGACACCGGGGAGCTGTTTTTT | CASSDGTGDTGELFF
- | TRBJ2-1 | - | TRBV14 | TGTGCCAGCAGCCAAGATGGCGGGACCCTCCCCTACAATGAGCAGTTCTTC | CASSQDGGTLPYNEQFF
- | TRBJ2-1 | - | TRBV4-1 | TGCGCCAGCAGCCCTCGGACTACTAATGAGCAGTTCTTC | CASSPRTTNEQFF
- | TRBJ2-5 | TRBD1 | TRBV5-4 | TGTGCCAGCAGCTTTACAGGGGGCGTTGGGGAGACCCAGTACTTC | CASSFTGGVGETQYF
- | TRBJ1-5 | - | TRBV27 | TGTGCCAGCAGTTTGCAGGGGACCAATCAGCCCCAGCATTTT | CASSLQGTNQPQHF
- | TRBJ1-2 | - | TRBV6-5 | TGTGCCAGCAGTCCCGGGACTAACTATGGCTACACCTTC | CASSPGTNYGYTF
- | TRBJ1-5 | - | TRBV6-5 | TGTGCCAGCGGACCGGGGAAACATCAGCCCCAGCATTTT | CASGPGKHQPQHF
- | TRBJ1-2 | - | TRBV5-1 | TGCGCCAGCAGCTTGGACGGTGACTATGGCTACACCTTC | CASSLDGDYGYTF
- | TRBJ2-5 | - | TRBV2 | TGTGCCAGCAGTGGCGGCCCTACGGAGACCCAGTACTTC | CASSGGPTETQYF
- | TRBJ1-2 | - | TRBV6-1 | TGTGCCAGCAGTGAACGTGGCTACACCTTC | CASSERGYTF
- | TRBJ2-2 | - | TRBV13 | TGTGCCAGCAGCTTAGAACTAGTGTACACCGGGGAGCTGTTTTTT | CASSLELVYTGELFF
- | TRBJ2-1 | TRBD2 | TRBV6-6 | TGTGCCAGCAGCGGGACTAGCTCAGGCAATGAGCAGTTCTTC | CASSGTSSGNEQFF
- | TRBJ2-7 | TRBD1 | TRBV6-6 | TGTGCCAGCAGTTCGACAGGGGGCGGTTACGAGCAGTACTTC | CASSSTGGGYEQYF
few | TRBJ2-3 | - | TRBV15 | TGTGCCACCAGCAGAGAAGGCGGGGGCACAGATACGCAGTATTTT | CATSREGGGTDTQYF
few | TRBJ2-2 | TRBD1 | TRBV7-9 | TGTGCCAGCAGCTCGGTACGGGGACAGGGCTACACCGGGGAGCTGTTTTTT | CASSSVRGQGYTGELFF